Listed below are T cell receptor beta chains from one sample, sequenced in a study of blood T cell repertoires in COVID-19. Only in-frame clones appear in the TCRdb table, and some are missing; sequencing was by immunoSEQ multiplex PCR. The sample records tens of thousands of clones, roughly 89% being singletons. Sequences were obtained from peripheral blood. These receptors originate from a man younger than 45 with acute or convalescent COVID-19. The CDR3 runs from the conserved cysteine through the conserved F or W. Fields, in order: V gene, clone size, J gene, D gene, CDR3 DNA, CDR3 protein. D genes are given only for firm matches. Only some rows state a clone size, as once, few, many or a class for expanded clones.

v_call: TRBV7-3
clone_size: .
j_call: TRBJ1-2
d_call: TRBD1
cdr3_nt: TGTGCCAGCAGCTTATCGTCTGTGGGTCAGGGGGCAAAGGACTATGGCTACACCTTC
cdr3_aa: CASSLSSVGQGAKDYGYTF

v_call: TRBV18
clone_size: .
j_call: TRBJ1-5
d_call: .
cdr3_nt: TGTGCCAGCTCAACGCGACAGACCCCTAGCAATCAGCCCCAGCATTTT
cdr3_aa: CASSTRQTPSNQPQHF

v_call: TRBV6-1
clone_size: .
j_call: TRBJ2-7
d_call: .
cdr3_nt: TGTGCCAGCAGTGATTATAAGGGGCCCCCCTACGAGCAGTACTTC
cdr3_aa: CASSDYKGPPYEQYF

v_call: TRBV27
clone_size: .
j_call: TRBJ2-2
d_call: .
cdr3_nt: TGTGCCAGCAGTATCTCTAGTGGCTTAGCCGGGGAGCTGTTTTTT
cdr3_aa: CASSISSGLAGELFF

v_call: TRBV5-6
clone_size: .
j_call: TRBJ2-7
d_call: TRBD1
cdr3_nt: TGTGCCAGCAGCGGAAGCCGGGACAGGGGACGGGACGAGCAGTACTTC
cdr3_aa: CASSGSRDRGRDEQYF

v_call: TRBV6-5
clone_size: .
j_call: TRBJ1-5
d_call: .
cdr3_nt: TGTGCCAGCGTGAACAGAGTTTATAGCAATCAGCCCCAGCATTTT
cdr3_aa: CASVNRVYSNQPQHF

v_call: TRBV20-1
clone_size: .
j_call: TRBJ1-5
d_call: .
cdr3_nt: TGCAGTGCTAGTCCCAGGGGCTCTCATCAGCCCCAGCATTTT
cdr3_aa: CSASPRGSHQPQHF

v_call: TRBV7-2
clone_size: .
j_call: TRBJ2-1
d_call: TRBD2
cdr3_nt: TGTGCTAGCAGCACCTCCGGGACTACCAATGAGCAGTTCTTC
cdr3_aa: CASSTSGTTNEQFF

v_call: TRBV6-5
clone_size: .
j_call: TRBJ2-1
d_call: .
cdr3_nt: TGTGCCAGCTATAGACAGGAGGGGGCCAATGAGCAGTTCTTC
cdr3_aa: CASYRQEGANEQFF

v_call: TRBV6-5
clone_size: .
j_call: TRBJ1-1
d_call: .
cdr3_nt: TGTGCCAGCAGTTACGATGGGGCCGGTGGCACTGAAGCTTTCTTT
cdr3_aa: CASSYDGAGGTEAFF

v_call: TRBV27
clone_size: .
j_call: TRBJ2-4
d_call: TRBD1
cdr3_nt: TGTGCCAGCAGTCCTTGGACAGGGCGTGATGACATTCAGTACTTC
cdr3_aa: CASSPWTGRDDIQYF

v_call: TRBV12-5
clone_size: .
j_call: TRBJ2-1
d_call: TRBD2
cdr3_nt: TGTGCTAGTGGTTTGGTAGTTAGCGGGAGGGCGGAAGAGCAGTTCTTC
cdr3_aa: CASGLVVSGRAEEQFF

v_call: TRBV7-3
clone_size: .
j_call: TRBJ2-2
d_call: .
cdr3_nt: TGTGCCAGCAGCTCCCAGTCAGCCGGGGAGCTGTTTTTT
cdr3_aa: CASSSQSAGELFF

v_call: TRBV28
clone_size: few
j_call: TRBJ1-4
d_call: TRBD1
cdr3_nt: TGTGCCAGCAGGACAGGGTCTACCGAAAAACTGTTTTTT
cdr3_aa: CASRTGSTEKLFF

v_call: TRBV28
clone_size: .
j_call: TRBJ2-7
d_call: TRBD2
cdr3_nt: TGTGCCAGCAGACCGGGACTAGCGGGACGTGCCTATCACGAGCAGTACTTC
cdr3_aa: CASRPGLAGRAYHEQYF

v_call: TRBV2
clone_size: .
j_call: TRBJ2-1
d_call: .
cdr3_nt: TGTGCCAGCACCCAGGTCTCCTACAATGAGCAGTTCTTC
cdr3_aa: CASTQVSYNEQFF

v_call: TRBV7-8
clone_size: .
j_call: TRBJ2-7
d_call: .
cdr3_nt: TGTGCCAGCAGCCACCCGACAGGAGCCTCCTACGAGCAGTACTTC
cdr3_aa: CASSHPTGASYEQYF

v_call: TRBV6-4
clone_size: few
j_call: TRBJ2-6
d_call: .
cdr3_nt: TGTGCCAGCAGTGTAGATGGCTCTGGGGCCAACGTCCTGACTTTC
cdr3_aa: CASSVDGSGANVLTF

v_call: TRBV7-6
clone_size: .
j_call: TRBJ2-1
d_call: .
cdr3_nt: TGTGCCAGCAGCTTACTCTTGGGGAGCTCCTACAATGAGCAGTTCTTC
cdr3_aa: CASSLLLGSSYNEQFF

v_call: TRBV6-5
clone_size: .
j_call: TRBJ2-7
d_call: TRBD1
cdr3_nt: TGTGCCAGCACCCGGGACAGGGGTTACGAGCAGTACTTC
cdr3_aa: CASTRDRGYEQYF

v_call: TRBV6-6
clone_size: .
j_call: TRBJ2-1
d_call: .
cdr3_nt: TGTGCCAGCAGTTCCTTTTACAATGAGCAGTTCTTC
cdr3_aa: CASSSFYNEQFF

v_call: TRBV11-2
clone_size: .
j_call: TRBJ2-2
d_call: .
cdr3_nt: TGTGCCAGCAGGCTTAGTATGCGGATCAACACCGGGGAGCTGTTTTTT
cdr3_aa: CASRLSMRINTGELFF

v_call: TRBV19
clone_size: .
j_call: TRBJ1-2
d_call: TRBD1
cdr3_nt: TGTGCCAGTAGTATACAGGGGGCCTATGGCTACACCTTC
cdr3_aa: CASSIQGAYGYTF

v_call: TRBV7-9
clone_size: .
j_call: TRBJ1-1
d_call: .
cdr3_nt: TGTGCCAGCAGCTCCCCCGGACTTCTTGAAGCTTTCTTT
cdr3_aa: CASSSPGLLEAFF

v_call: TRBV5-1
clone_size: .
j_call: TRBJ2-1
d_call: .
cdr3_nt: TGCGCCAGCAGGCCTAGGGGTAGCTCCTACAATGAGCAGTTCTTC
cdr3_aa: CASRPRGSSYNEQFF

v_call: TRBV30
clone_size: few
j_call: TRBJ1-2
d_call: .
cdr3_nt: TGTGCCTGGAGTGTCGGACAGCAATATGGCTACACCTTC
cdr3_aa: CAWSVGQQYGYTF

v_call: TRBV10-3
clone_size: .
j_call: TRBJ1-5
d_call: TRBD1
cdr3_nt: TGTGCCATCAGTGAGTCGGGAAAGACAGGGGTTGGTCAGCCCCAGCATTTT
cdr3_aa: CAISESGKTGVGQPQHF

v_call: TRBV9
clone_size: .
j_call: TRBJ2-1
d_call: .
cdr3_nt: TGTGCCAGCAGCGGGACACACTACAATGAGCAGTTCTTC
cdr3_aa: CASSGTHYNEQFF

v_call: TRBV5-1
clone_size: .
j_call: TRBJ2-5
d_call: TRBD2
cdr3_nt: TGCGCCAGCAGCTTGTTGGGAGGGGAGACCCAGTACTTC
cdr3_aa: CASSLLGGETQYF

v_call: TRBV7-9
clone_size: once
j_call: TRBJ2-5
d_call: .
cdr3_nt: TGTGCCAGCAGCACAGGCGGGACGCAAGAGACCCAGTACTTC
cdr3_aa: CASSTGGTQETQYF

v_call: TRBV7-9
clone_size: .
j_call: TRBJ2-2
d_call: TRBD2
cdr3_nt: TGTGCCAGCAGCTCAAGTCGGCGGGAGATAATCTCCGGGGAGCTGTTTTTT
cdr3_aa: CASSSSRREIISGELFF

v_call: TRBV28
clone_size: .
j_call: TRBJ2-5
d_call: .
cdr3_nt: TGTGCCAGCAGTTTGAACTTCCAGACCCAGTACTTC
cdr3_aa: CASSLNFQTQYF

v_call: TRBV28
clone_size: once
j_call: TRBJ1-6
d_call: .
cdr3_nt: TGTGCCAGCAGTTTTGGCGAACGGGTTAATTCACCCCTCCACTTT
cdr3_aa: CASSFGERVNSPLHF

v_call: TRBV28
clone_size: .
j_call: TRBJ2-7
d_call: .
cdr3_nt: TGTGCCAGCAGTTCTACAGCCTCCTACGAGCAGTACTTC
cdr3_aa: CASSSTASYEQYF

v_call: TRBV11-2
clone_size: .
j_call: TRBJ1-1
d_call: .
cdr3_nt: TGTGCCAGCAGCTTAGTGTGGACTGGGATAGGTGACACTGAAGCTTTCTTT
cdr3_aa: CASSLVWTGIGDTEAFF

v_call: TRBV7-2
clone_size: .
j_call: TRBJ2-5
d_call: TRBD2
cdr3_nt: TGTGCCAGCAGCTTAGGTGCGGGGGGGAGGCAAGAGACCCAGTACTTC
cdr3_aa: CASSLGAGGRQETQYF

v_call: TRBV6-5
clone_size: .
j_call: TRBJ2-5
d_call: .
cdr3_nt: TGTGCCAGCATGTATAGCGGACAAGAGACCCAGTACTTC
cdr3_aa: CASMYSGQETQYF

v_call: TRBV28
clone_size: .
j_call: TRBJ2-1
d_call: TRBD2
cdr3_nt: TGTGCCAGCAGTTTTAGCGGGAGCGGCCACAATGAGCAGTTCTTC
cdr3_aa: CASSFSGSGHNEQFF

v_call: TRBV27
clone_size: .
j_call: TRBJ2-1
d_call: .
cdr3_nt: TGTGCCAGCAGTTTATCGGCTTACAATGAGCAGTTCTTC
cdr3_aa: CASSLSAYNEQFF

v_call: TRBV19
clone_size: .
j_call: TRBJ1-4
d_call: TRBD1
cdr3_nt: TGTGCCAGTAGTACGGGACAGCGTACGGTCAGGGAAAAACTGTTTTTT
cdr3_aa: CASSTGQRTVREKLFF

v_call: TRBV6-5
clone_size: .
j_call: TRBJ1-4
d_call: .
cdr3_nt: TGTGCCAGCAGTTACTCGATGAGCCGTGAAAAACTGTTTTTT
cdr3_aa: CASSYSMSREKLFF

v_call: TRBV18
clone_size: .
j_call: TRBJ1-2
d_call: TRBD1
cdr3_nt: TGTGCCAGCTCGAGTCAGGGGGGCTACGGCTACACCTTC
cdr3_aa: CASSSQGGYGYTF

v_call: TRBV4-1
clone_size: .
j_call: TRBJ2-5
d_call: TRBD2
cdr3_nt: TGCGCCAGCAGCCAAGCCCCGACTAGCGGACAAGAGACCCAGTACTTC
cdr3_aa: CASSQAPTSGQETQYF

v_call: TRBV28
clone_size: .
j_call: TRBJ2-7
d_call: TRBD1
cdr3_nt: TGTGCCAGCAGTCCCACCGGGACAGGGTTATTAGAGCAGTACTTC
cdr3_aa: CASSPTGTGLLEQYF

v_call: TRBV10-2
clone_size: few
j_call: TRBJ1-3
d_call: .
cdr3_nt: TGCGCCAGCAGTGAAAGCGGGACTGGAAACACCATATATTTT
cdr3_aa: CASSESGTGNTIYF

v_call: TRBV6-5
clone_size: .
j_call: TRBJ1-4
d_call: .
cdr3_nt: TGTGCCAGCAGTTACTCCCCAGGGGCGGGTGAAAAACTGTTTTTT
cdr3_aa: CASSYSPGAGEKLFF

v_call: TRBV6-4
clone_size: .
j_call: TRBJ2-1
d_call: TRBD2
cdr3_nt: TGTGCCAGCAGTGCCGGACTAGCTGACTACAATGAGCAGTTCTTC
cdr3_aa: CASSAGLADYNEQFF

v_call: TRBV6-6
clone_size: .
j_call: TRBJ2-5
d_call: .
cdr3_nt: TGTGCCACCATTGGACCCGGGGATGCCCAAGAGACCCAGTACTTC
cdr3_aa: CATIGPGDAQETQYF

v_call: TRBV23-1
clone_size: .
j_call: TRBJ2-5
d_call: TRBD2
cdr3_nt: TGCGCCAGCAGTCACTCCCGGACTAGCGGGAGTGAGACCCAGTACTTC
cdr3_aa: CASSHSRTSGSETQYF

v_call: TRBV30
clone_size: .
j_call: TRBJ2-1
d_call: .
cdr3_nt: TGTGCCGGGAGACAGGACAGACCAAACAATGAGCAGTTCTTC
cdr3_aa: CAGRQDRPNNEQFF

v_call: TRBV30
clone_size: .
j_call: TRBJ2-7
d_call: .
cdr3_nt: TGTGCCTGGTCGACAGGTACATCCTACGAGCAGTACTTC
cdr3_aa: CAWSTGTSYEQYF

v_call: TRBV2
clone_size: .
j_call: TRBJ2-6
d_call: TRBD1
cdr3_nt: TGTGCCAGCAGAGCCGGGACAGGGATCTCTGGGGCCAACGTCCTGACTTTC
cdr3_aa: CASRAGTGISGANVLTF